This T cell receptor beta chain comes out of a study of blood T cell repertoires in COVID-19 (dated by TCRdb to about 2020). For the study in its entirety: The collaborator samples originated in the United States, Italy and Spain and spanned the acute and convalescent phases of COVID-19. A freely available public database, intended as a resource for researchers studying the immune response to SARS-CoV-2, is where the repertoires were released. The samples were drawn from two sources: the first 160 participants of the ongoing ImmuneRACE study, and 1,254 subjects contributed by 6 global collaborators. Subjects who had been exposed to COVID-19, were actively infected with it, or had recovered from it provided the deeply sampled blood TCRbeta repertoires that made up the dataset. The sample metadata nearly always contained a de-identified subject ID, COVID-19 status, age in years and sex. The material from the prospective study consisted of cDNA or gDNA derived from T cells, B-cell-depleted T cells, or PBMCs. Where HLA class I and class II types were available, the types were taken from metadata supplied by the sample provider, not from assay-based typing. Points the paper makes about the study in general: The quantity of clinical and demographic metadata differed by source and by participant and was supplied without curation.

TCRbeta CDR3 regions were amplified from genomic DNA using the immunoSEQ Assay, a bias-controlled multiplex PCR. Under the source paper's analysis protocol: Nucleated cell counts per sample were estimated from amplification of reference gene primers within the assay. To quantify the absolute abundance of each unique TCRbeta CDR3 rearrangement, sequence reads were collapsed and filtered. For each sample, productive Simpson clonality was calculated as the square root of Simpson's diversity index across productive rearrangements. The table was pulled from immuneACCESS by TCRdb, which kept in-frame rearrangements only. Such tables lose some clones; where checked, under half of the loss comes from unresolved V genes, and the rest has no known cause. Clone size and the V and J calls come from that table; the DNA yielded D and trimming. The sample has 150,000 to 200,000 clones on record, 82% of them singletons. The ten largest make up 5.5% to 7.5% of the sample.

At one collaborating source in Seattle, patients were enrolled during active infection and were followed longitudinally through the course of disease. Collaborating institutions collected whole blood in K2EDTA tubes following their own protocols. Collaborator samples were shipped for TCRbeta analysis as frozen whole blood, isolated PBMCs, or DNA extracted from either sample type. This clone appeared a few times. Its specific antigen is unknown. It has no much larger one-base neighbor in the sample; base qualities were not kept. The sequencing input was peripheral blood. This sequence originates from a woman between 35 and 50 years old with COVID-19, enrolled during active disease.

The CDR3 region reads CASSGGWGFSNQPQHF. The DNA sequence is as follows: TGTGCCAGCAGCGGAGGGTGGGGGTTTAGCAATCAGCCCCAGCATTTT. The chain employs TRBV3-1 (or the pseudogene TRBV3-2) and TRBJ1-5; the D gene is perhaps TRBD1, on 5 matching bases. As encoded in the germline V gene (reference sequence), CDR1 is LGHDT while CDR2 is YNNKEL. The CDR3 spans 16 residues, from the cysteine through the phenylalanine. The read is trimmed to its CDR3 DNA, 48 bases read in frame from base 1. V lost 5 bases and J lost 0 bases; the stretch between them is 14 bases long.